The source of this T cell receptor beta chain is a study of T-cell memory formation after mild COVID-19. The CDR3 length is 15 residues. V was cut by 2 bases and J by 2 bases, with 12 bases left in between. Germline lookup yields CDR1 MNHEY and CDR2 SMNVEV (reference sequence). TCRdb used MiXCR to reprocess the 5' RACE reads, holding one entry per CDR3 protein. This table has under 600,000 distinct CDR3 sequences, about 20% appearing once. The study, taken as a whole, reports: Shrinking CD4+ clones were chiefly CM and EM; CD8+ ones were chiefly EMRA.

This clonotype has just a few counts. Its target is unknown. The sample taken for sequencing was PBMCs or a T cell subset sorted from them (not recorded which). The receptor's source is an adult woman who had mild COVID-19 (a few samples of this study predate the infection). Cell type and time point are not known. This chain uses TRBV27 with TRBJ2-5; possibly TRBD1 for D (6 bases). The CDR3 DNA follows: TGTGCCAGCAGTTTACTCAGGGGATTACAAGAGACCCAGTACTTC. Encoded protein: CASSLLRGLQETQYF.